This T cell receptor (beta chain) was captured by sequencing in a study of T cell changes during pregnancy in multiple sclerosis. Some clones are missing from TCRdb's copy, which holds only in-frame ones; the method was immunoSEQ multiplex PCR. The table records roughly 42,000 clones, around 89% of them present only once. Germline V gene lookup returns CDR1 SGHVS and CDR2 FQNEAQ. V dropped 1 base and J dropped 6 bases, with 19 bases sitting between them. This CDR3 has 16 amino acids. The sequence was obtained from a female donor with multiple sclerosis, enrolled in a pregnancy study. This specimen was CD4+ T cells from peripheral blood mononuclear cells, taken in the second trimester of pregnancy. The J gene is TRBJ2-7, the V gene TRBV7-8, with D possibly TRBD2 on 5 matching bases. CDR3 sequence reads: CASSLGGSAGTLEQYF. CDR3 in DNA: TGTGCCAGCAGCTTAGGAGGGTCGGCGGGCACCCTCGAGCAGTACTTC.